This section outlines one T cell receptor beta chain sequence together with its context. The data stem from a study of blood T cell repertoires in COVID-19. Study context: Collection of acute and convalescent COVID-19 samples took place in the United States, Italy and Spain. From T cells, B-cell-depleted T cells, or PBMCs came the material, which was cDNA or gDNA.

This CDR3 has 15 residues. Germline V gene lookup returns CDR1 KGHSH and CDR2 LQKENI. V lost 3 bases, J lost 4 bases, and 6 bases stayed unmatched. In the original workflow: Nucleated cell counts were estimated from reference gene primer amplification. Using immunoSEQ multiplex PCR, the repertoire was profiled, and TCRdb retains in-frame clones only, with some absent. The V and J calls and clone size come from that table; D and trimming were worked out from the DNA. The profile shows 99,000 or so clones, around 76% of them singletons. The sequenced sample consisted of peripheral blood. The TCR was taken from a woman aged 70 to 79 with acute or convalescent COVID-19. V is TRBV18 and J is TRBJ1-1; TRBD1 matches 9 bases. CDR3 sequence reads: CASSPRTGAGTEAFF. CDR3 in DNA: TGTGCCAGCTCACCCCGGACAGGGGCTGGCACTGAAGCTTTCTTT.